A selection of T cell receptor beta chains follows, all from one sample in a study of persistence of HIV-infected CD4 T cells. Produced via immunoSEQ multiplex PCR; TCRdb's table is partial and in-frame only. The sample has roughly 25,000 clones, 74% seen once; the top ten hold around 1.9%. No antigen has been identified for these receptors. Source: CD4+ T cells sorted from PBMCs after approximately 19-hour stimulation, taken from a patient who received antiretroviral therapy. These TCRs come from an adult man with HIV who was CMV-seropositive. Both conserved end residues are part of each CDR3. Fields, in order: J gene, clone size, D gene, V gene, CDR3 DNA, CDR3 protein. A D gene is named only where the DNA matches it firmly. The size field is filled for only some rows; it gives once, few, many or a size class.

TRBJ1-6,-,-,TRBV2,TGTGCCAGCACCGAGCGGACGAATAATTCACCCCTCCACTTT,CASTERTNNSPLHF
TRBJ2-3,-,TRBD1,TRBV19,TGTGCCAGTAGTAAAACAGGGGACCCGATGACAGATACGCAGTATTTT,CASSKTGDPMTDTQYF
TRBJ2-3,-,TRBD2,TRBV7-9,TGTGCCAGCAGCCGGCGACTAGCGGGGGGGTTCACAGATACGCAGTATTTT,CASSRRLAGGFTDTQYF
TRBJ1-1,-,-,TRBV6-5,TGTGCCAGCAGGAGGGGACAAAACACTGAAGCTTTCTTT,CASRRGQNTEAFF
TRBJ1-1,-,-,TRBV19,TGTGCCAGTAGTATTGGACAAGCTAACACTGAAGCTTTCTTT,CASSIGQANTEAFF
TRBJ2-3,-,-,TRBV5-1,TGCGCCAGCAGCCGAAACGGGGGCACAGATACGCAGTATTTT,CASSRNGGTDTQYF
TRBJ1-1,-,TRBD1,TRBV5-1,TGCGCCCGCAGCCCAGGGGGGGCGGGGGACACTGAAGCTTTCTTT,CARSPGGAGDTEAFF
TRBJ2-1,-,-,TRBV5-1,TGCGCCAGCAGCGAAACGACATTGAGCTCCTACAATGAGCAGTTCTTC,CASSETTLSSYNEQFF
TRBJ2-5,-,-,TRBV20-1,TGCAGTGCTTTCCGAGAGACCCAGTACTTC,CSAFRETQYF
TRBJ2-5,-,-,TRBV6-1,TGTGCCAGCAGTGAAGGGGCAGGAATGGAGACCCAGTACTTC,CASSEGAGMETQYF
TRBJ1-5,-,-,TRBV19,TGTGCCAGTAGTATTCGAGATCAGCCCCAGCATTTT,CASSIRDQPQHF
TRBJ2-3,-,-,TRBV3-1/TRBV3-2,TGTGCCAGCAGCCAACTTATTGGTGAGGGGGGGACAGATACGCAGTATTTT,CASSQLIGEGGTDTQYF
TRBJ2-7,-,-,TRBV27,TGTGCCAGCAGTAGACAGCGTACCTACGAGCAGTACTTC,CASSRQRTYEQYF
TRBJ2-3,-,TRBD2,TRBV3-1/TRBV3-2,TGTGCCAGCAGCCAAACCCTTGGACCGGGGGGAGATACGCAGTATTTT,CASSQTLGPGGDTQYF
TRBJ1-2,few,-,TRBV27,TGTGCCAGCAGTGTACAGGGTCCCTATGGCTACACCTTC,CASSVQGPYGYTF
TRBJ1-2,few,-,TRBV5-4,TGTGCCAGCAGCTTGGGACAGTCCCGAACAACTATGTGGTACACCTTC,CASSLGQSRTTMWYTF
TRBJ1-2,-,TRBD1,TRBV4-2,TGTGCCAGCAGCCAGAGACAGGGGACCTCTGGCTACACCTTC,CASSQRQGTSGYTF
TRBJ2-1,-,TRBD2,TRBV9,TGTGCCAGCAGCGTAGAGCAGCGGGGGGCCTACAATGAGCAGTTCTTC,CASSVEQRGAYNEQFF
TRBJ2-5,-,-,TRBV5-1,TGCGCCAGCAGCTTAGAGCAGACCCAGTACTTC,CASSLEQTQYF
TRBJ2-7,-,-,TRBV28,TGTGCCAGCAGTTTTACCCTCGGACAGTCCTACGAGCAGTACTTC,CASSFTLGQSYEQYF
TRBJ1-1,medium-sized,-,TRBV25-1,TGTGCCAGCAGTGAAATCACTGAAGCTTTCTTT,CASSEITEAFF
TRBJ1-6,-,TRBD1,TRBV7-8,TGTGCCAGCAGCGATAGGGGGCGCGGTAATTCACCCCTCCACTTT,CASSDRGRGNSPLHF
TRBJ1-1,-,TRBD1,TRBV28,TGTGCCAGCAGATGGGACAGCTTGAACACTGAAGCTTTCTTT,CASRWDSLNTEAFF
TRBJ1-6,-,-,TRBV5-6,TGTGCCAGCAGCGGTGGGGGCTCCTATAATTCACCCCTCCACTTT,CASSGGGSYNSPLHF
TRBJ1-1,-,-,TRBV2,TGTGCCAGCAGCTACGCAGGGGTAAGGAACACTGAAGCTTTCTTT,CASSYAGVRNTEAFF
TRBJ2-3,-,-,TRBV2,TGTGCCAGCAGGGTGGGACTTGGCAGTATCACAGATACGCAGTATTTT,CASRVGLGSITDTQYF
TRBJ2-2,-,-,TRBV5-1,TGCGCCAGCAGCTTGGTATCGGAGAGCACCGGGGAGCTGTTTTTT,CASSLVSESTGELFF